The 17 T cell receptor beta chains presented below share a single source sample, sequenced in a study of cytomegalovirus exposure and HLA in healthy donors. 13 Jbeta primers and 60 Vbeta primers were used for the PCR. Sequenced by immunoSEQ multiplex PCR; TCRdb stores in-frame clones only, minus some. The data include around 130,000 clones; the top ten clones carry 2%. The sequencing input was PBMCs. Receptors were obtained from a woman aged 60-70 years in good health and CMV-seronegative.

The rearrangement joins TRBV27 to TRBJ2-1; tentatively, D is TRBD1 (5 bases). Germline V CDR1 and CDR2: MNHEY, SMNVEV (reference sequence). Trimming took 2 bases from V and 9 from J, leaving 17 bases between them. CDR3 length: 15 amino acids. CDR3 region: CASSLASAGSSEQFF. The CDR3 DNA sequence: TGTGCCAGCAGTTTAGCTTCTGCAGGGTCAAGTGAGCAGTTCTTC.

The rearrangement links TRBV9 to TRBJ2-1; D is possibly TRBD2 (5 bases). Germline CDR1 reads SGDLS; CDR2 reads YYNGEE. The length of the CDR3 is 16 residues. Trimming pared 0 bases from V and 2 bases from J, leaving 12 bases between. CDR3 in DNA: TGTGCCAGCAGCGTAGGGGCTAGCAAGACCTACAATGAGCAGTTCTTC. It codes for CASSVGASKTYNEQFF.

The rearrangement links TRBV11-2 to TRBJ2-1; 7 bases match TRBD2. After removal of 1 base from V and 4 bases from J, the junction contained 1 base not matched to a gene. Germline CDR1 is SGHAT and CDR2 is FQNNGV. The CDR3 consists of 14 residues. The CDR3 sequence: CASSLASGYNEQFF. The CDR3 bases are TGTGCCAGCAGCTTAGCTAGCGGTTACAATGAGCAGTTCTTC.

The chain recombines TRBV5-1 with TRBJ2-2; 11 nucleotides align to TRBD2. The CDR3 covers 14 residues. V lost 4 bases and J lost 7; bases outside the gene matches: 3. The germline V gene encodes CDR1 SGHRS and CDR2 YFSETQ. The DNA for the CDR3 is TGCGCCAGCAGCGATGGGACTAGCGGCGGGGAGCTGTTTTTT. Amino acid sequence: CASSDGTSGGELFF.

The CDR3 sequence is CASSEGPAEIYNEQFF. The CDR3 DNA is TGTGCCAGCAGTGAAGGTCCAGCGGAGATATACAATGAGCAGTTCTTC. V and J are TRBV6-1 and TRBJ2-1; D may be TRBD2 (5 bases). Germline values: CDR1 MNHNS, CDR2 SASEGT. CDR3 size: 16 residues. V was pared by 1 base and J by 4 bases, with 14 bases between.

This rearrangement joins TRBV7-2 to TRBJ2-1; 9 nucleotides agree with TRBD2. V shed 5 bases and J 0 bases; nucleotides not matched to a gene: 2. Germline V gene sequence: CDR1 SGHTA, CDR2 FQGNSA. CDR3 length: 15 amino acids. CDR3 amino acids: CASSRRGGSYNEQFF. CDR3 sequence (DNA): TGTGCCAGCAGCAGGCGGGGGGGCTCCTACAATGAGCAGTTCTTC.

This chain links TRBV6-1 with TRBJ2-7, with TRBD1 matching over 9 bases. The germline V gene encodes CDR1 MNHNS and CDR2 SASEGT. The CDR3 is made up of 15 amino acids. J gave up 4 bases and V 7 bases, and 11 bases lay outside the gene matches. CDR3: CASKGTGTGRYEQYF. In nucleotides, the CDR3 is TGTGCCAGCAAGGGGACGGGGACAGGGCGTTACGAGCAGTACTTC.

The chain carries TRBV5-6 and TRBJ1-6; D uncertain. Germline assignment: CDR1 SGHDT and CDR2 YYEEEE. V was shortened by 1 base and J by 9 bases, with 20 bases between the two germline ends. The CDR3 is made up of 17 amino acids. The CDR3 reads CASSLSLVRLSGSPLHF. The DNA for the CDR3 is TGTGCCAGCAGCTTGTCCTTAGTCCGACTTAGTGGTTCACCCCTCCACTTT.

The chain couples TRBV30 to TRBJ2-7; 7 nucleotides align to TRBD1. Germline V gives CDR1 GTSNPN, CDR2 SVGIG (reference sequence). The length of the CDR3 is 14 residues. Unmatched junction bases numbered 6, after V lost 1 base and J lost 3 bases. CDR3 DNA: TGTGCCTGGAGTGCTGACAGGGTTCTCTACGAGCAGTACTTC. Translating gives CAWSADRVLYEQYF.

The chain carries TRBV7-8 and TRBJ2-7; 11 bases are a match to TRBD1. The V and J ends lost 4 bases and 5 bases, in that order; junction bases with no gene match: 7. Germline assignment: CDR1 SGHVS and CDR2 FQNEAQ. The CDR3 has 15 residues. The CDR3 loop is CASSSTDRGRNEQYF. CDR3 nucleotides: TGTGCCAGCAGCTCAACGGACAGGGGGCGTAACGAGCAGTACTTC.

The chain couples TRBV2 to TRBJ1-6; possible D gene TRBD1, 5 bases. The CDR3 length is 14 residues. V dropped 5 bases and J dropped 6 bases, with 11 bases sitting between them. Germline V gene data show CDR1 as SNHLY and CDR2 as FYNNEI. The CDR3 DNA is TGTGCCAGCAGTTCCGGGGGGTTTAATTCACCCCTCCACTTT. This translates into CASSSGGFNSPLHF.

The chain combines TRBV19 with TRBJ2-5; TRBD1 matches at 7 bases. After removal of 6 bases from V and 4 bases from J, the junction contained 5 bases not matched to a gene. Germline CDR1 reads LNHDA; CDR2 reads SQIVND (reference sequence). The CDR3 covers 13 residues. CDR3 residues: CASSRQGGETQYF. The CDR3 DNA sequence: TGTGCCAGTAGCCGACAGGGCGGAGAGACCCAGTACTTC.

The genes are TRBV5-1 and TRBJ2-7; 10 bases line up with TRBD2. The CDR3 length is 16 residues. The germline CDR1 and CDR2 sequences are SGHRS and YFSETQ. Unmatched junction bases numbered 7, after V lost 1 base and J lost 3 bases. The CDR3 region is CASSLPGLANNYEQYF. CDR3 nucleotide sequence: TGCGCCAGCAGCTTGCCGGGACTAGCGAACAACTACGAGCAGTACTTC.

CDR3 bases: TGTGCCAGCAGCCCAGGGACTAGCGGGGATTACGAGCAGTACTTC. Translation gives CASSPGTSGDYEQYF. The chain has TRBV11-1 and TRBJ2-7; 13 nucleotides line up with TRBD2. The V gene's germline CDR1 is SGHAT and CDR2 FQDESV (reference sequence). V gave up 5 bases and J gave up 4 bases; unmatched junction bases: 5. The CDR3 runs to 15 residues.

The chain carries TRBV28 and TRBJ2-3; no definite D call. Germline loops: CDR1 MDHEN, CDR2 SYDVKM. The CDR3 consists of 15 residues. V shed 3 bases and J shed 0 bases, with 10 bases lying between them. The CDR3 loop is CASSLGISSTDTQYF. The CDR3 nucleotides read TGTGCCAGCAGTTTGGGCATATCTAGCACAGATACGCAGTATTTT.

CDR3 sequence reads: CASSEGSYEQYF. CDR3 in DNA: TGTGCCAGCAGTGAAGGGAGTTACGAGCAGTACTTC. V gene TRBV2 combines with J gene TRBJ2-7; D uncertain. Germline lookup yields CDR1 SNHLY and CDR2 FYNNEI. The V and J ends lost 1 base and 4 bases respectively, with 5 bases between them. CDR3 length equals 12 residues. The full variable domain, in which reference TRBV2 and TRBJ2-7 provide the parts outside the CDR3, is EPEVTQTPSHQVTQMGQEVILRCVPISNHLYFYWYRQILGQKVEFLVSFYNNEISEKSEIFDDQFSVERPDGSNFTLKIRSTKLEDSAMYFCASSEGSYEQYFGPGTRLTVT.

The CDR3 coding sequence is TGTGCCAGCAGAGACGGGACAGGGCTTTATCGAGCTTTCTTT. It is translated as CASRDGTGLYRAFF. The chain joins TRBV6-5 to TRBJ1-1; 9 bases fit TRBD1. J was trimmed by 10 bases and V by 6 bases; bases with no gene match: 12. Germline-derived CDR1 and CDR2 are MNHEY and SVGAGI. The CDR3 runs 14 residues.